This TCR beta chain stems from a study of CD8+CD57+ T cells in acquired aplastic anemia. Study information: CD4+ and CD8+ cells, once sorted, gave DNA averaging around 3.2 ug.

CD8+CD57+ cell expansion had been shown by flow cytometry in patients chosen for sequencing. All participating patients were living with severe acquired aplastic anemia. No therapy had been given to the patients at the time of blood sampling. Looked up from germline, CDR1 is LNHNV and CDR2 is YYDKDF (reference sequence). This CDR3 comprises 17 residues. V was clipped by 4 bases and J by 6 bases; unmatched bases: 13. General study results and limits: About 27 shared CD8+ CDR3s appeared highly expressed within patients' immunodominant clones.

This clonotype has at least ten counts. The antigen remains unidentified. It was genomic DNA that served as the template for profiling TCR beta VDJ and CDR3. TCRdb reprocessed the reads via MiXCR and lists one record per CDR3 protein. The sample records 95,000 to 150,000 distinct CDR3 sequences, 45% to 60% being singletons. This chain uses TRBV15 with TRBJ2-1; 9 bases line up with TRBD1. This TCR was recovered from a human donor with aplastic anemia. Specimen: sorted CD4+, CD8+, or CD8+CD57+ T cells (not recorded which) from PBMCs. CDR3 region: CATSTLSGQGPINEQFF. The CDR3 nucleotides read TGTGCCACCAGCACCCTCTCCGGACAGGGGCCTATCAATGAGCAGTTCTTC. Using reference TRBV15 and TRBJ2-1 for the parts outside the CDR3, the full variable domain is DAMVIQNPRYQVTQFGKPVTLSCSQTLNHNVMYWYQQKSSQAPKLLFHYYDKDFNNEADTPDNFQSRRPNTSFCFLDIRSPGLGDTAMYLCATSTLSGQGPINEQFFGPGTRLTVL.